This T cell receptor beta chain was sequenced for a study of T cell repertoires in cytomegalovirus infection. Study at large: Indications of both CMV infection and matching HLA type were provided by public TCR beta signatures.

Study results and limitations: Cumulative frequency (of public TCR beta family members) identified carriers of CMV plus the relevant HLA.

TCRdb ran MiXCR on the reads and lists one entry per CDR3 protein. The sample has 400,000 to 600,000 distinct CDR3 sequences, approximately 40% seen once; the top ten hold roughly two fifths. V was pared by 5 bases and J by 7 bases, with 10 bases of the junction left unmatched. CDR3 length: 15 amino acids. Germline V CDR1 and CDR2: LNHDA, SQIVND (reference sequence). On this clonotype: Its specificity is unknown.

The sequencing here drew on cultured PBMCs, taken from culture after CMV antigen stimulation. The chain employs TRBV19 and TRBJ1-2; 10 bases map to TRBD1. This clonotype originated in a human donor in good health (CMV status not recorded). Some clones in this sample may be carry-over from other donors' samples. The CDR3 here is CASSDDRGQGSGYTF. The CDR3 nucleotides read TGTGCCAGTAGTGACGACAGGGGGCAAGGCTCTGGCTACACCTTC. Filled out from reference TRBV19 and TRBJ1-2, the complete variable domain reads DGGITQSPKYLFRKEGQNVTLSCEQNLNHDAMYWYRQDPGQGLRLIYYSQIVNDFQKGDIAEGYSVSREKKESFPLTVTSAQKNPTAFYLCASSDDRGQGSGYTFGSGTRLTVV.